These 5 T cell receptor beta chains came from one sample sequenced in a study of blood T cell repertoires in COVID-19. The assay was immunoSEQ multiplex PCR, and TCRdb's table has in-frame clones only and misses some. This table holds a few hundred thousand clones, roughly 90% found once. What was sequenced was peripheral blood. The source is a woman in her twenties or thirties with COVID-19, enrolled during active disease.

V usage is TRBV6-2 or TRBV6-3 and J usage is TRBJ1-5, with D unresolved. V lost 3 bases and J 7 bases, leaving 13 bases between the germline ends. The CDR3 is 14 amino acids. CDR1 and CDR2 (germline): MNHEY, SVGEGT. CDR3 nucleotides: TGTGCCAGCAGTTATACTCGGGAGAGACAGCCCCAGCATTTT. Its protein product is CASSYTRERQPQHF.

The V gene is TRBV18, the J gene TRBJ2-7; 7 bases are shared with TRBD2. Germline loops: CDR1 KGHSH, CDR2 LQKENI. This CDR3 comprises 15 residues. V lost 1 base, J lost 5 bases, and 8 bases stayed unmatched. The CDR3 here is CASSPLAGEPNEQYF. CDR3 sequence (DNA): TGTGCCAGCTCACCACTGGCGGGAGAACCCAACGAGCAGTACTTC.

The chain joins TRBV12-5 to TRBJ2-1; weak D call: TRBD1 (6 bases). The germline V gene encodes CDR1 LGHNT and CDR2 FRNRAP. The CDR3 has 15 amino acids. Deletions cut 1 base from V and 8 bases from J, with 15 bases between. The CDR3 loop is CASGLAGTRGDEQFF. In DNA, the CDR3 is TGTGCTAGTGGTTTGGCCGGGACACGAGGCGATGAGCAGTTCTTC.

The rearrangement uses TRBV6-6 and TRBJ2-1; TRBD2 matches 7 bases. V lost 6 bases, J lost 3 bases, and 8 bases stayed unmatched. Germline V gene sequence: CDR1 MNHNY, CDR2 SVGAGI (reference sequence). There are 15 residues in the CDR3. Written as DNA, the CDR3 is TGTGCCAGCAGCCTTAGCGGGCTAATCTACAATGAGCAGTTCTTC. It yields the protein CASSLSGLIYNEQFF.

This clone was observed a handful of times. The chain links TRBV7-8 to TRBJ1-1, with D hard to call. The germline V and J ends were trimmed by 1 base and 7 bases, with 7 bases remaining between them. The CDR3 is 12 amino acids. CDR1 is SGHVS, CDR2 FQNEAQ, per germline. Written as DNA, the CDR3 is TGTGCCAGCAGCTTAGTCAGGAATGAAGCTTTCTTT. Amino acid sequence: CASSLVRNEAFF.